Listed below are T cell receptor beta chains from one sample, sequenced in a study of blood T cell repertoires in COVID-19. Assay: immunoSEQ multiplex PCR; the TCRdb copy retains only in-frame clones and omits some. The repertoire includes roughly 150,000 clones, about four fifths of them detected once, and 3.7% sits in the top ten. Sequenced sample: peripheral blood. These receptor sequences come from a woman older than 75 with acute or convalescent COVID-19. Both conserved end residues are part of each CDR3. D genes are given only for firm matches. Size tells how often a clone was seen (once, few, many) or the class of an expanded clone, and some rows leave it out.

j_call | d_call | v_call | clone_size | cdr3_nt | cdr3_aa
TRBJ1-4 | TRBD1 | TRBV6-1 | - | TGTGCCAGCAGTGAAACATCCGGGACAGGGCACGAAAAACTGTTTTTT | CASSETSGTGHEKLFF
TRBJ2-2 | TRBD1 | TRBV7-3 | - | TGTGCCAGCAGGACAGGGGACCTGTCCGGGGAGCTGTTTTTT | CASRTGDLSGELFF
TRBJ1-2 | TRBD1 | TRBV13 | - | TGTGCCAGCAGCTTACAACCGGACAGGGGAGATGGCTACACCTTC | CASSLQPDRGDGYTF
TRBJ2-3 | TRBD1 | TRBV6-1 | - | TGTGCCAGCAGTGAAGCGCGGACAGGGATTCTCGATACGCAGTATTTT | CASSEARTGILDTQYF
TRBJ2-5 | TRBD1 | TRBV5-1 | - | TGCGCCAGCAGCTTGGGGACAGGGGGCCTAGAGACCCAGTACTTC | CASSLGTGGLETQYF
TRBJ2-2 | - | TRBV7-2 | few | TGTGCCAGCAGCGTAAGACAGGTCCCGAACACCGGGGAGCTGTTTTTT | CASSVRQVPNTGELFF
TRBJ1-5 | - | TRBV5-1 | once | TGCGCCAGCAGCCCCGGGGGAGCTAGCAATCAGCCCCAGCATTTT | CASSPGGASNQPQHF
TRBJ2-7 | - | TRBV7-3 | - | TGTGCCAGCAGCTTAGAAAGGGGTCCTACCTACGAGCAGTACTTC | CASSLERGPTYEQYF
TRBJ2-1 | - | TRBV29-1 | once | TGCAGCGTTGACAATCAGGCAGGCAATGAGCAGTTCTTC | CSVDNQAGNEQFF
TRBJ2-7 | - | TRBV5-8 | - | TGTGCCAGCAGCCATGGGCCTGGTGTTTACGAGCAGTACTTC | CASSHGPGVYEQYF
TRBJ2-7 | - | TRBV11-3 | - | TGTGCCAGCAGCGAATATGGGGCCCCCGACTACGAGCAGTACTTC | CASSEYGAPDYEQYF
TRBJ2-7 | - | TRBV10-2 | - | TGCGCCAGCAGTGAGTCGACAGGAGTCTACGAGCAGTACTTC | CASSESTGVYEQYF
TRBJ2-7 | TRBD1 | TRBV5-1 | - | TGCGCCAGCAGCTTGGCCACAGGGGTCTCCTACGAGCAGTACTTC | CASSLATGVSYEQYF
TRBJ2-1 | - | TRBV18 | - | TGTGCCAGCTCACCCGACAGTGAGCAGTTCTTC | CASSPDSEQFF
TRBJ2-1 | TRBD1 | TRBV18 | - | TGTGCCAGCTCACCACCATGGGACAGGGGGCAGGATGAGCAGTTCTTC | CASSPPWDRGQDEQFF
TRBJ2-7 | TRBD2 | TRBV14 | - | TGTGCCAGCAGCCCAACCATCGACCCGGGGGGTCGAGGACTAACCATCTACGAGCAGTACTTC | CASSPTIDPGGRGLTIYEQYF
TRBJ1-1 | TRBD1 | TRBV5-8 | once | TGTGCCAGCAGCCCTCAGGGGGCCCAAGCTTTCTTT | CASSPQGAQAFF
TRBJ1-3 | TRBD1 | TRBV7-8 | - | TGTGCCAGCAGCTTAGCGACAGGGTTGGCTGGAAACACCATATATTTT | CASSLATGLAGNTIYF
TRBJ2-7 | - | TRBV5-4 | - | TGTGCCAGCGAAGGGGCCAGGGCCTACGAGCAGTACTTC | CASEGARAYEQYF
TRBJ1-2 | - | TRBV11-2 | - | TGTGCCAGCAGCTTAGATGGGAGTGGCTACACCTTC | CASSLDGSGYTF
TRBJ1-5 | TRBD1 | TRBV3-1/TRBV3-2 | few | TGTGCCAGCAGCCAAGGGAAGACGTCGACAGGGGTTCAGCCCCAGCATTTT | CASSQGKTSTGVQPQHF
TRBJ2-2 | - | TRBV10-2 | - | TGCGCCAGCAGATCCCTACAGGGCGCCGGGGAGCTGTTTTTT | CASRSLQGAGELFF
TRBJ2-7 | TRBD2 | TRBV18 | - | TGTGCCAGCTCACCATCAATTCTAGCGGCATATTACGAGCAGTACTTC | CASSPSILAAYYEQYF
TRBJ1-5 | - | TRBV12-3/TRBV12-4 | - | TGTGCCAGCAGCGCCACAGGGTTTCAGCCCCAGCATTTT | CASSATGFQPQHF
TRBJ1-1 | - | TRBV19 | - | TGTGCCAGTAGTTTCGGGTTATCGGCTCGAGAAGCTTTCTTT | CASSFGLSAREAFF
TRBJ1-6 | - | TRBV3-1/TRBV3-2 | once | TGTGCCAGCAGCCAAGAAACAGGGTCAAATTCACCCCTCCACTTT | CASSQETGSNSPLHF
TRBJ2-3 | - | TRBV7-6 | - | TGTGCCAGCAGCCAAATTAGTACAGATACGCAGTATTTT | CASSQISTDTQYF
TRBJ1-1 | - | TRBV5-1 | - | TGCGCCAGCAGCTTGGCCGGAGGCCCTGAAGCTTTCTTT | CASSLAGGPEAFF
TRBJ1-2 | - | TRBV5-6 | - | TGTGCCAGCAGCCAGTCAGGGAATTATGGCTACACCTTC | CASSQSGNYGYTF
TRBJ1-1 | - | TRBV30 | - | TGTGCCTGGGGTACAGACGTCATTGGACAGCTGAACACTGAAGCTTTCTTT | CAWGTDVIGQLNTEAFF
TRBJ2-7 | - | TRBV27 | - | TGTGCCAGCAGTTTATTTGGGGGGGCTGAGCAGTACTTC | CASSLFGGAEQYF
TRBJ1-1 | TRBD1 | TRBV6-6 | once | TGTGCCAGCAAGGACGGACAGGGCAATGATGAAGCTTTCTTT | CASKDGQGNDEAFF
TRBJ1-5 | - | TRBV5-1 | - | TGCGCCAGCAGCAAAGAGGGTAATCAGCCCCAGCATTTT | CASSKEGNQPQHF
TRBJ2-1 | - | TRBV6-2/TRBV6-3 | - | TGTGCCAGCAGTTACCCCGCAGGGGTTGGCAATGAGCAGTTCTTC | CASSYPAGVGNEQFF
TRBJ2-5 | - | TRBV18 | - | TGTGCCAGCTCACCACGGCGCGGATCCCAAGAGACCCAGTACTTC | CASSPRRGSQETQYF
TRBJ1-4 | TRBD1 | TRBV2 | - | TGTGCCAGCAGTGGGGGACAGCGCTTTAATGAAAAACTGTTTTTT | CASSGGQRFNEKLFF
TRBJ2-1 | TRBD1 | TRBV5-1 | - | TGCGCCAGCAGCTTATGGACAGGCGGCAATGAGCAGTTCTTC | CASSLWTGGNEQFF
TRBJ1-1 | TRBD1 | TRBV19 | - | TGTGCCAGTAGTATGACAGGGGGCAGGACTGAAGCTTTCTTT | CASSMTGGRTEAFF
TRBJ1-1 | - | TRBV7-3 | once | TGTGCCAGCAGCCCACGTCGGGACACTGAAGCTTTCTTT | CASSPRRDTEAFF
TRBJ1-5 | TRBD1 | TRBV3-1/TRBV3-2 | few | TGTGCCAGCAGCCAAGACAACAGGGGGCGGCAGCCCCAGCATTTT | CASSQDNRGRQPQHF
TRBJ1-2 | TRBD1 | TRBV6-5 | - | TGTGCCAGCAGTCGTGACAGGGGAGCTAACTATGGCTACACCTTC | CASSRDRGANYGYTF
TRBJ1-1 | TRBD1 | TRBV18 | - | TGTGCCAGCTCACCCCGGACAGGGGGCGAGGAAGCTTTCTTT | CASSPRTGGEEAFF
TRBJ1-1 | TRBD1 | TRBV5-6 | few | TGTGCCAGCAGTTGGGACAGGAACACTGAAGCTTTCTTT | CASSWDRNTEAFF
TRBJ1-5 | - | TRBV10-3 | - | TGTGCCATCAGTTCCCAGGCCCAGGCACCCCAGCATTTT | CAISSQAQAPQHF
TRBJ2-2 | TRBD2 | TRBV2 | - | TGTGCCAGCAGTAGCGGGAGAGCGGCCGGGGAGCTGTTTTTT | CASSSGRAAGELFF
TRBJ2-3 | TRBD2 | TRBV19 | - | TGTGCCAGTACCGTTGCGGGAGGTGGGGATACGCAGTATTTT | CASTVAGGGDTQYF
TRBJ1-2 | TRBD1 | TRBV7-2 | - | TGTGCCAGCAGCTTCACCGGGACAGGGGACGCCGGGATCTATGGCTACACCTTC | CASSFTGTGDAGIYGYTF
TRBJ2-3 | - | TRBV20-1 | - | TGCAGTGCTAGTTTAGTGACACCTAGCACAGATACGCAGTATTTT | CSASLVTPSTDTQYF